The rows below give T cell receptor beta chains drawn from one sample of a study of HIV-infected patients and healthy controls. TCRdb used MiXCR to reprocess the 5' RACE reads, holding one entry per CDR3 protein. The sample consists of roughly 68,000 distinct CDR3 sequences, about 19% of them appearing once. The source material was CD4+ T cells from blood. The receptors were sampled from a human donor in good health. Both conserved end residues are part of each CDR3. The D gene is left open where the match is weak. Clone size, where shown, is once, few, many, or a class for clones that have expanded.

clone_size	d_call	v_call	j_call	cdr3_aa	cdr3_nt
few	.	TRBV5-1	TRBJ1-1	CASSLDNMNTEAFF	TGCGCCAGCAGCTTGGACAACATGAACACTGAAGCTTTCTTT
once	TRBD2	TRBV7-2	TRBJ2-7	CASSSQRGGGYEQYF	TGTGCCAGCAGCTCTCAGCGGGGGGGCGGATACGAGCAGTACTTC
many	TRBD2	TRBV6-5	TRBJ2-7	CASSYGRGTRSYEQYF	TGTGCCAGCAGTTACGGGAGGGGAACGCGATCCTACGAGCAGTACTTC
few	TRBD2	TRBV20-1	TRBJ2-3	CSASPAGADTQYF	TGCAGTGCTAGCCCAGCGGGAGCTGATACGCAGTATTTT
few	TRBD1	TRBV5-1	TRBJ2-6	CASSQGTGGALEGANVLTF	TGCGCCAGCAGCCAGGGTACAGGGGGCGCTTTGGAAGGGGCCAACGTCCTGACTTTC
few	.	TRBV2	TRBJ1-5	CASSREPNQPQHF	TGTGCCAGCAGCCGGGAGCCCAATCAGCCCCAGCATTTT
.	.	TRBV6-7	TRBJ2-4	CASSLLGDRMIAKNIQYF	TGTGCCAGCAGCCTACTTGGCGACAGAATGATAGCCAAAAACATTCAGTACTTC
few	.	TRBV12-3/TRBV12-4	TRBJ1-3	CASSFRAWGSNSGNTIYF	TGTGCCAGCAGTTTTAGGGCCTGGGGCTCGAACTCTGGAAACACCATATATTTT
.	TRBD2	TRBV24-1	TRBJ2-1	CATSDAGLAGGYEQFF	TGTGCCACCAGTGATGCGGGACTAGCGGGAGGATATGAGCAGTTCTTC
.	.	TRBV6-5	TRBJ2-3	CASSGGARRSTDTQYF	TGTGCCAGCAGTGGTGGGGCCAGGAGAAGCACAGATACGCAGTATTTT
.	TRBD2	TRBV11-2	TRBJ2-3	CASSLAASGRGVDTQYF	TGTGCCAGCAGCTTAGCGGCTAGCGGGAGAGGGGTAGATACGCAGTATTTT
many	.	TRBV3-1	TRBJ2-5	CASSHGSETQYF	TGTGCCAGCAGCCATGGCTCAGAGACCCAGTACTTC
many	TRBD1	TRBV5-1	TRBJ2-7	CASSSSPTGPYEQYF	TGCGCCAGCAGCTCCTCCCCGACAGGGCCCTACGAGCAGTACTTC
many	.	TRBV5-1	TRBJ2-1	CASSLGQADYNEQFF	TGCGCCAGCAGCTTGGGACAGGCCGACTACAATGAGCAGTTCTTC
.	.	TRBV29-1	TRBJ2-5	CSALRVETQYF	TGCAGCGCCCTAAGGGTAGAGACCCAGTACTTC
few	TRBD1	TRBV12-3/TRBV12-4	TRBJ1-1	CASRPTGGAAEAFF	TGTGCCAGCAGACCGACAGGGGGCGCGGCTGAAGCTTTCTTT
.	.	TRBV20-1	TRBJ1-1	CSARDRVVNTEAFF	TGCAGTGCTAGAGATCGGGTAGTGAACACTGAAGCTTTCTTT
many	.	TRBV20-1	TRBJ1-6	CSASRANSPLHF	TGCAGTGCTAGTCGGGCTAATTCACCCCTCCACTTT
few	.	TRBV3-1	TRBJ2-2	CASSQEGIAVRELFF	TGTGCCAGCAGCCAAGAAGGAATCGCCGTCCGGGAGCTGTTTTTT
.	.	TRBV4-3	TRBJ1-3	CASSQEVTSGNTIYF	TGCGCCAGCAGCCAAGAAGTCACCTCTGGAAACACCATATATTTT
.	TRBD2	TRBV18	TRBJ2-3	CASSPYPSGGSTDTQYF	TGTGCCAGCTCACCATACCCTAGCGGGGGTAGCACAGATACGCAGTATTTT
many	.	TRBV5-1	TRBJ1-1	CASSLVVGNTEAFF	TGCGCCAGCAGCTTGGTCGTAGGGAACACTGAAGCTTTCTTT
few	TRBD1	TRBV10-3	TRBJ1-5	CAPGEHDRGHQPQHF	TGTGCCCCCGGGGAGCATGACAGGGGACATCAGCCCCAGCATTTT
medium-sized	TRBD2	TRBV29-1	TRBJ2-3	CSVVGGLAGDSTDTQYF	TGCAGCGTTGTGGGAGGGCTAGCGGGAGACTCCACAGATACGCAGTATTTT
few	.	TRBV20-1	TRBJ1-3	CSARLGVSGNTIYF	TGCAGTGCTAGACTAGGGGTCTCTGGAAACACCATATATTTT
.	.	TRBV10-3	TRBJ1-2	CAISDSERRVYGYTF	TGTGCCATCAGTGATTCTGAGAGGAGAGTCTATGGCTACACCTTC
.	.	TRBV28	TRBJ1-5	CASSLGAGVGNQPQHF	TGTGCCAGCAGTTTAGGGGCGGGGGTAGGCAATCAGCCCCAGCATTTT
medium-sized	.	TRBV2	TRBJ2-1	CASSGYMVNEQFF	TGTGCCAGCAGTGGGTACATGGTCAATGAGCAGTTCTTC
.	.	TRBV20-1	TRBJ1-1	CSAEVADRQAFF	TGCAGTGCTGAGGTAGCCGATCGGCAAGCTTTCTTT
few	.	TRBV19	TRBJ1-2	CASSSYDRGYTF	TGTGCCAGTAGTTCTTATGACCGTGGCTACACCTTC
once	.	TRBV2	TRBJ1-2	CASSAQGSYNYGYTF	TGTGCCAGCAGTGCCCAGGGATCATACAACTATGGCTACACCTTC
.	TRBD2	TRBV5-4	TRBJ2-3	CASSLAGGPGDTQYF	TGTGCCAGCAGCTTGGCGGGAGGGCCAGGAGATACGCAGTATTTT
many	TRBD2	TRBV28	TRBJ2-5	CAAGLAVQETQYF	TGTGCCGCGGGTCTAGCGGTCCAAGAGACCCAGTACTTC
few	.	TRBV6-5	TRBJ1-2	CASSYRQPNYGYTF	TGTGCCAGCAGTTACCGGCAGCCCAACTATGGCTACACCTTC
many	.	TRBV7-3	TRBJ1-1	CASSPYLNTEAFF	TGTGCCAGCAGCCCATATCTGAACACTGAAGCTTTCTTT
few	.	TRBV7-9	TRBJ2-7	CASSLLGQGYEQYF	TGTGCCAGCAGCTTATTAGGGCAGGGCTACGAGCAGTACTTC